This is a list of T cell receptor beta chains from one sample in a study of cytomegalovirus exposure and HLA in healthy donors. TCRdb keeps only in-frame clones here, not all; method: immunoSEQ multiplex PCR. The sample has around 160,000 clones, around three quarters seen once. The sequenced material came from PBMCs. These receptors were collected from a man aged 35-49 years in good health and CMV-seropositive. CDR3s include the opening cysteine and the closing phenylalanine or tryptophan. The order of the fields is V gene, clone size, D gene, J gene, CDR3 DNA, CDR3 protein. D genes are given only for firm matches. Clone size is shown for a subset of rows, as once, few, many or a class of expanded clone.

TRBV28	.	TRBD1	TRBJ2-7	TGTGCCAGCAGTGTAGGGCAAGGGACAGGGATCGACGAGCAGTACTTC	CASSVGQGTGIDEQYF
TRBV30	.	TRBD1	TRBJ2-7	TGTGCCTCGGACAGGCCCTACGAGCAGTACTTC	CASDRPYEQYF
TRBV28	.	TRBD2	TRBJ2-3	TGTGCCAGCAGTCCCCTAGCGGGGTACACAGATACGCAGTATTTT	CASSPLAGYTDTQYF
TRBV6-1	.	.	TRBJ1-3	TGTGCCAGCCGCAGGGATAACTCTGGAAACACCATATATTTT	CASRRDNSGNTIYF
TRBV11-2	.	TRBD2	TRBJ2-7	TGTGCCAGCAGCCGTGTGGCTAGCGGGAGAGGGGAGCAGTACTTC	CASSRVASGRGEQYF
TRBV6-1	.	TRBD1	TRBJ1-1	TGTGCCAGCAGGCCGACAGGGGGGATGAACACTGAAGCTTTCTTT	CASRPTGGMNTEAFF
TRBV30	once	TRBD1	TRBJ2-1	TGTGCCTGGAGTGTACGAGTTTCAGGGGGTAATGAGCAGTTCTTC	CAWSVRVSGGNEQFF
TRBV6-4	few	TRBD1	TRBJ2-3	TGTGCCAGCAGTGAAGGCTCGGGACAGGGGCGAGATACGCAGTATTTT	CASSEGSGQGRDTQYF
TRBV5-1	.	.	TRBJ1-1	TGCGCCAGCAGCTTGAGTTGGGCAGGGGCTACGAACACTGAAGCTTTCTTT	CASSLSWAGATNTEAFF
TRBV7-9	once	.	TRBJ2-5	TGTGCCAGCAGCCGGGCAGGGGTCTTGGAGACCCAGTACTTC	CASSRAGVLETQYF
TRBV19	.	.	TRBJ1-5	TGTGCCAGTAGAAATCAGGGCTATAGCAATCAGCCCCAGCATTTT	CASRNQGYSNQPQHF
TRBV10-3	once	TRBD2	TRBJ2-1	TGTGCCATCAGTGATAAGACTAGCGGGAGGAGCGATGAGCAGTTCTTC	CAISDKTSGRSDEQFF
TRBV18	once	.	TRBJ2-2	TGTGCCAGCTCACGGCAGAACACCGGGGAGCTGTTTTTT	CASSRQNTGELFF
TRBV4-2	.	.	TRBJ2-7	TGTGCCAGCAGCCAAGATCGGGACGGGAGTCCCTACGAGCAGTACTTC	CASSQDRDGSPYEQYF
TRBV5-1	.	.	TRBJ2-2	TGCGCCAGCAAGCTAGCCTCGAACACCGGGGAGCTGTTTTTT	CASKLASNTGELFF
TRBV9	.	.	TRBJ2-3	TGTGCCAGCAGCGTTTCCAGGGGAAACGACGGGGGGGATACGCAGTATTTT	CASSVSRGNDGGDTQYF
TRBV10-3	.	TRBD1	TRBJ2-6	TGTGCCATCAGTGAGGTGTGGGGGACAGGAACCTCTGGGGCCAACGTCCTGACTTTC	CAISEVWGTGTSGANVLTF
TRBV4-1	.	.	TRBJ2-7	TGCGCCAGCAGCCAAGTATTGTTCGGAGACTCCTACGAGCAGTACTTC	CASSQVLFGDSYEQYF
TRBV5-4	.	.	TRBJ1-2	TGTGCCAGCAGCTTGGCCGGGGTTACTAACTATGGCTACACCTTC	CASSLAGVTNYGYTF
TRBV27	.	TRBD1	TRBJ1-5	TGTGCCAGCAGGTCACGAGGACAGGGGGGGAATCAGCCCCAGCATTTT	CASRSRGQGGNQPQHF
TRBV5-6	.	TRBD1	TRBJ2-7	TGTGCCAGCAGCTTGAACAGGGGGATTTCACGGGGGCAGTACTTC	CASSLNRGISRGQYF
TRBV2	.	TRBD1	TRBJ1-1	TGTGCCAGCAGTCCGTCCCGGGACAGTCGAGTGGAGATCAGATCCACTGAAGCTTTCTTT	CASSPSRDSRVEIRSTEAFF
TRBV11-2	once	.	TRBJ2-1	TGTGCCAGCAGCTTAGTACCAGGCCCCATCTATGAGCAGTTCTTC	CASSLVPGPIYEQFF
TRBV7-2	.	.	TRBJ1-1	TGTGCCAGCAGCTCCCCGGGGGGAAGAGGCACTGAAGCTTTCTTT	CASSSPGGRGTEAFF
TRBV7-8	.	TRBD1	TRBJ1-4	TGTGCCAGCAGCTTCACCGGGACAGCCTTTAATGAAAAACTGTTTTTT	CASSFTGTAFNEKLFF
TRBV5-1	.	TRBD2	TRBJ2-7	TGCGCCAGCAGCTTGGAGGCTAGCGGGGCGAGCTCCTACGAGCAGTACTTC	CASSLEASGASSYEQYF
TRBV7-9	.	TRBD1	TRBJ2-7	TGTGCCAGCAGCCACCGGGACAGGGCCTACGAGCAGTACTTC	CASSHRDRAYEQYF
TRBV10-3	.	.	TRBJ2-2	TGTGCCATCAGTGGGACTGGCACCGGGGAGCTGTTTTTT	CAISGTGTGELFF
TRBV2	.	.	TRBJ1-2	TGTGCCAGCAGCGGGACTTCGGATGGCTACACCTTC	CASSGTSDGYTF
TRBV5-5	.	TRBD2	TRBJ2-5	TGTGCCAGCAGCCATGAATGGGGGGGAGAGACCCAGTACTTC	CASSHEWGGETQYF
TRBV10-3	.	TRBD1	TRBJ2-7	TGTGCCATCGGGTGGGACAGCTCCTACGAGCAGTACTTC	CAIGWDSSYEQYF
TRBV7-6	.	.	TRBJ2-2	TGTGCCAGCAGCTTAGCGTCGGCAGGGGACACCGGGGAGCTGTTTTTT	CASSLASAGDTGELFF
TRBV30	once	.	TRBJ2-1	TGTGCCTGGAGTGTGTCTAGCGACCACAATGAGCAGTTCTTC	CAWSVSSDHNEQFF
TRBV5-1	.	.	TRBJ2-7	TGCGCCAGCAGCTCCGACCAGCGATCCTACGAGCAGTACTTC	CASSSDQRSYEQYF
TRBV29-1	.	.	TRBJ1-2	TGCAGCGTTGAATATACAGGAATTTATGGCTACACCTTC	CSVEYTGIYGYTF
TRBV28	.	TRBD1	TRBJ1-5	TGTGCCAGCACCTCTGGACAGGGCAATCAGCCCCAGCATTTT	CASTSGQGNQPQHF
TRBV7-9	.	.	TRBJ2-7	TGTGCCAGCAGCTTAGCGGGAGACGAGCAGTACTTC	CASSLAGDEQYF
TRBV18	.	.	TRBJ2-2	TGTGCCAGCTCTCCTCCCGGACTACGGACCGGGGAGCTGTTTTTT	CASSPPGLRTGELFF
TRBV19	.	.	TRBJ1-1	TGTGCCAGTAGTGTCCGATCTACGAACACTGAAGCTTTCTTT	CASSVRSTNTEAFF
TRBV7-3	.	.	TRBJ2-3	TGTGCCAGCAGCTTAATGGCTAGCACAGATACGCAGTATTTT	CASSLMASTDTQYF
TRBV5-4	.	TRBD2	TRBJ2-5	TGTGCCAGCAGCTTAGGGACTAGCGGGAGAGAGACCCAGTACTTC	CASSLGTSGRETQYF
TRBV25-1	.	TRBD1	TRBJ1-5	TGTGCCAGCAGTGGACAGGGCCAGCCCCAGCATTTT	CASSGQGQPQHF
TRBV7-9	.	TRBD1	TRBJ2-1	TGTGCCAGCAGCCAGCCCGGGACAGGGGGCGGGAATGAGCAGTTCTTC	CASSQPGTGGGNEQFF
TRBV7-3	.	TRBD1	TRBJ2-2	TGTGCCAGCAGCAGACAGGGGGTGAGCACCGGGGAGCTGTTTTTT	CASSRQGVSTGELFF
TRBV27	.	TRBD1	TRBJ1-1	TGTGCCAGCAGCCCATACGACGCAGGGGGCAGTGAAGCTTTCTTT	CASSPYDAGGSEAFF
TRBV7-9	.	.	TRBJ2-2	TGTTCCAGCAGCTTAGATGGGAGACCCGGGGAGCTGTTTTTT	CSSSLDGRPGELFF
TRBV27	.	.	TRBJ2-1	TGTGCCAGCAGTTTCCGTCCCGAGAGCTCCTACAATGAGCAGTTCTTC	CASSFRPESSYNEQFF
TRBV5-5	.	TRBD2	TRBJ2-1	TGTGCCAGCAGCTTGAGACTAAACAGCGGGAGGGCCGGTGAGCAGTTCTTC	CASSLRLNSGRAGEQFF